This entry concerns a single TCR beta chain. Its antigen is as yet unknown. The immunoSEQ assay was v3. Libraries were sequenced to 2 million or so read pairs (survey) or roughly 4.5-6 million (deep). Sequenced by immunoSEQ multiplex PCR; TCRdb stores in-frame clones only, minus some. Of about 60,000 clones listed, around nine tenths are singletons. In germline, CDR1 is MNHEY, CDR2 SMNVEV (reference sequence). This CDR3 is 12 amino acids long. V was clipped by 2 bases and J by 7 bases, with 8 bases between them. The entry originates in a study of TIL therapy for anti-PD-1-resistant metastatic lung cancer. As for the study in general: Tumors carried a median about 1.5 non-synonymous mutations per megabase. The study's findings and limits: After infusion, TIL clonotypes partly replaced peripheral T cells and declined over months.

Sample time point: pre-treatment sample, taken before nivolumab and TIL therapy. This receptor was identified in a person between 25 and 79 years old with non-small cell lung cancer. The chain combines TRBV27 with TRBJ1-1; maybe TRBD1 (5 bases). The sample in question was blood, obtained at baseline. The CDR3 region is CASSLRGSEAFF. The CDR3 coding sequence is TGTGCCAGCAGTTTACGGGGGAGTGAAGCTTTCTTT.